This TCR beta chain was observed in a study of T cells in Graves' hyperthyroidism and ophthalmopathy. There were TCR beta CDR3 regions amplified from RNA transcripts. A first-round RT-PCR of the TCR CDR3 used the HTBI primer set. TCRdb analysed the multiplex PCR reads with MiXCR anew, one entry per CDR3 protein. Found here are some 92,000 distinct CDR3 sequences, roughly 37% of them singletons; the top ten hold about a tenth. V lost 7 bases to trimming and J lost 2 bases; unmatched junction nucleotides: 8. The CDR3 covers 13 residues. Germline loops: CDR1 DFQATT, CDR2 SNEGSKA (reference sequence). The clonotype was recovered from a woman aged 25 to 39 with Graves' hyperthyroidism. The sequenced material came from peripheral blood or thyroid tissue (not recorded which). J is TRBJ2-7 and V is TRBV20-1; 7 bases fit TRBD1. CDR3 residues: CSESGQATYEQYF. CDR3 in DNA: TGCAGTGAATCCGGACAGGCCACCTACGAGCAGTACTTC.